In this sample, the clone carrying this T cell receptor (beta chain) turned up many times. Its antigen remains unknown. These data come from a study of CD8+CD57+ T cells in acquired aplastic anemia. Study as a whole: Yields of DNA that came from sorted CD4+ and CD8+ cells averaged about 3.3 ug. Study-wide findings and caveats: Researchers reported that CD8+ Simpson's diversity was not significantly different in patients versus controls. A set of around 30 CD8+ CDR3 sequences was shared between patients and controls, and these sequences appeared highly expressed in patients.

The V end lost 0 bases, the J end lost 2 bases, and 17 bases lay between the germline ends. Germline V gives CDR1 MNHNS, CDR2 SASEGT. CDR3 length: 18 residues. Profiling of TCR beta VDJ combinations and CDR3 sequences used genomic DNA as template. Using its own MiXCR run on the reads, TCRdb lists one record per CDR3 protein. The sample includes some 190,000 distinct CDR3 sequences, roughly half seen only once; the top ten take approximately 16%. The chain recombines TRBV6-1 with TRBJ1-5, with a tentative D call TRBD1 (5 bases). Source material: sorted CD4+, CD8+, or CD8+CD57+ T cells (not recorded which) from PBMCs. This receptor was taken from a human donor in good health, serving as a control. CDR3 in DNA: TGTGCCAGCAGTGAAGCGCCAGGGTTGGGCGCGGGCAATCAGCCCCAGCATTTT. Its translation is CASSEAPGLGAGNQPQHF.